This TCR beta chain comes out of a study of cytomegalovirus exposure and HLA in healthy donors. Study-wide results and limits: Immune exposure information comprised only CMV serostatus.

A multiplex PCR was run with 60 Vbeta primers and 13 Jbeta primers. Profiling relied on immunoSEQ multiplex PCR, and the TCRdb table lists in-frame clones only, not all of them. This table has more than 85,000 clones, about 80% appearing once. The CDR3 has 11 residues. Trimming pared 6 bases from V and 6 bases from J, leaving 8 bases between. Germline V CDR1 and CDR2: ENHRY, SYGVKD. This clone showed up just once. What it binds is unknown. The receptor's source is a man aged 40-49 years in good health and CMV-seronegative. This chain links TRBV10-3 with TRBJ1-1, with D maybe TRBD1 (5 bases). Material for sequencing was PBMCs. The CDR3 sequence is CAIREGPEAFF. The CDR3 region has the DNA TGTGCCATCAGAGAGGGGCCTGAAGCTTTCTTT.